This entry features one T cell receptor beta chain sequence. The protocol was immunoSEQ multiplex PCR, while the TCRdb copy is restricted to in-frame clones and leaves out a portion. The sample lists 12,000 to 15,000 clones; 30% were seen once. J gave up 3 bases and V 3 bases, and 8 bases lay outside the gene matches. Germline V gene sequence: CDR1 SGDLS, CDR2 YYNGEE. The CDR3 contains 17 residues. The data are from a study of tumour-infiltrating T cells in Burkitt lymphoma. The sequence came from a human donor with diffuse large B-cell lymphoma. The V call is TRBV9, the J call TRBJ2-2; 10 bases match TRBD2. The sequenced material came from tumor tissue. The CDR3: CASSEYLAGEYTGELFF. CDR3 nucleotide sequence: TGTGCCAGCAGCGAATACCTAGCGGGAGAGTACACCGGGGAGCTGTTTTTT.